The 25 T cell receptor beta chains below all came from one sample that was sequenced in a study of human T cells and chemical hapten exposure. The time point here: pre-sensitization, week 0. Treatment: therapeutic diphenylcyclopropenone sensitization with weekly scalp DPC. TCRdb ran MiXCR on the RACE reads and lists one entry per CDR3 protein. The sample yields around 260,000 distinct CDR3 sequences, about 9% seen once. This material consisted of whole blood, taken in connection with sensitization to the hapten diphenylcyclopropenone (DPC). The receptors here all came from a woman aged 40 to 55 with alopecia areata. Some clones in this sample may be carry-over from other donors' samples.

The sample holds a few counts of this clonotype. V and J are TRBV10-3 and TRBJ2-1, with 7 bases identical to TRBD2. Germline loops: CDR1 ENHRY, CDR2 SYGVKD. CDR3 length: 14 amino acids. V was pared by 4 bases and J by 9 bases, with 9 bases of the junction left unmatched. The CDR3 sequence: CAISVRTSGSEQFF. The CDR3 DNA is TGTGCCATCAGTGTGCGGACTAGTGGTAGTGAGCAGTTCTTC.

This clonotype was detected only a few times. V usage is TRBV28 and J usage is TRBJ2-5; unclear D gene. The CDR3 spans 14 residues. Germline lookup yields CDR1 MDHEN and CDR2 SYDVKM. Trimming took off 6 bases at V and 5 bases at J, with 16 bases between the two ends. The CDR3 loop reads CASSLTRPAETQYF. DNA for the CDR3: TGTGCCAGCAGCCTAACCCGCCCCGCCGAGACCCAGTACTTC.

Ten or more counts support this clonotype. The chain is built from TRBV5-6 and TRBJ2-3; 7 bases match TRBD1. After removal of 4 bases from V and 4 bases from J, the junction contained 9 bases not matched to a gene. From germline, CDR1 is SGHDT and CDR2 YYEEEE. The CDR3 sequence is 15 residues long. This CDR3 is CASSPSPTGSDTQYF. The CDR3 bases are TGTGCCAGCAGCCCCTCCCCGACAGGGTCAGATACGCAGTATTTT.

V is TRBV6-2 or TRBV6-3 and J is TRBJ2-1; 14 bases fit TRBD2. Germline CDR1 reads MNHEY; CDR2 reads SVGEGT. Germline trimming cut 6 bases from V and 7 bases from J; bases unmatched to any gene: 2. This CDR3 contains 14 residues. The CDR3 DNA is TGTGCCAGCAGAGGACTAGCGGGAGGAAATGAGCAGTTCTTC. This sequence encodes CASRGLAGGNEQFF.

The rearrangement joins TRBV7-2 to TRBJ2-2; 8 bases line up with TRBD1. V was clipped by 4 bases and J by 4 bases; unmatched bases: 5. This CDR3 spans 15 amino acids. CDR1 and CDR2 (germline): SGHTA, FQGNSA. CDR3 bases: TGTGCCAGCAGCTCAGGGACAGGCGTCACCGGGGAGCTGTTTTTT. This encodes CASSSGTGVTGELFF. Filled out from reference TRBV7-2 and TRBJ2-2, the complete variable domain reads GAGVSQSPSNKVTEKGKDVELRCDPISGHTALYWYRQSLGQGLEFLIYFQGNSAPDKSGLPSDRFSAERTGGSVSTLTIQRTQQEDSAVYLCASSSGTGVTGELFFGEGSRLTVL.

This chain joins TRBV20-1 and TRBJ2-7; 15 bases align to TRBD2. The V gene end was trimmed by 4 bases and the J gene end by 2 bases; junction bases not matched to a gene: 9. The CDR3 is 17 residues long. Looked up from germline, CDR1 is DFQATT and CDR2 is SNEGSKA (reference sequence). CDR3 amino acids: CSATGTSGRRGTYEQYF. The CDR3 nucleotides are TGCAGTGCTACCGGGACTAGCGGGAGGCGAGGGACCTACGAGCAGTACTTC.

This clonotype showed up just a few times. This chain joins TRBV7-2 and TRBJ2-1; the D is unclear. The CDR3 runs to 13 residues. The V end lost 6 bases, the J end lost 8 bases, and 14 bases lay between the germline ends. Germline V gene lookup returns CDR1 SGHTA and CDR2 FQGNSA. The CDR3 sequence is CASRSGRPDEQFF. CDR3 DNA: TGTGCCAGCAGGTCCGGAAGGCCAGATGAGCAGTTCTTC.

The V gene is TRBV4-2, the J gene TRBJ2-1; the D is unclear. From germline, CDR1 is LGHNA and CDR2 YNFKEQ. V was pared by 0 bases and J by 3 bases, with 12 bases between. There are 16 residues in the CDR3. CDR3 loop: CASSQDHTPYYNEQFF. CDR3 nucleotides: TGTGCCAGCAGCCAAGATCACACACCATACTACAATGAGCAGTTCTTC.

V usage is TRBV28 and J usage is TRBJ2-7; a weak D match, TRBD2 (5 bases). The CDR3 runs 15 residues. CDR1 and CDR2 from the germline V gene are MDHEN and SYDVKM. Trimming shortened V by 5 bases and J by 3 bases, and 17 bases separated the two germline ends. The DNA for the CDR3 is TGTGCCAGCAGTCCCCCAACCCTACGGGGCTACGAGCAGTACTTC. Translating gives CASSPPTLRGYEQYF.

CDR3 sequence reads: CASSVQGNEQYF. CDR3 in DNA: TGTGCCAGCAGTGTACAGGGTAACGAGCAGTACTTC. The chain combines TRBV2 with TRBJ2-7; D perhaps matches TRBD1 (6 bases). V was pared by 4 bases and J by 5 bases, with 9 bases between. The germline CDR1 and CDR2 sequences are SNHLY and FYNNEI. There are 12 residues in the CDR3.

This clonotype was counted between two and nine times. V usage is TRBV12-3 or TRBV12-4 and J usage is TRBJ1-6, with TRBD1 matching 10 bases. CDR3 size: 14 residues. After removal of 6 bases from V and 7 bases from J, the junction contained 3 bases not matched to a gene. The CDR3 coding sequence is TGTGCCAGCAGGATGACAGGGGGCAATTCACCCCTCCACTTT. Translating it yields CASRMTGGNSPLHF.

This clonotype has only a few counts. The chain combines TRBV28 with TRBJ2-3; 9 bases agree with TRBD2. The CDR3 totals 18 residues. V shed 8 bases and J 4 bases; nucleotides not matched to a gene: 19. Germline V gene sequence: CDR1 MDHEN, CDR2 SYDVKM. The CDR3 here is CASAYGASGTNRADTQYF. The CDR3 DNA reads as TGTGCCAGCGCTTACGGGGCTAGCGGGACTAACCGGGCAGATACGCAGTATTTT. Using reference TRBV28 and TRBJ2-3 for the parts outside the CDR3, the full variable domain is DVKVTQSSRYLVKRTGEKVFLECVQDMDHENMFWYRQDPGLGLRLIYFSYDVKMKEKGDIPEGYSVSREKKERFSLILESASTNQTSMYLCASAYGASGTNRADTQYFGPGTRLTVL.

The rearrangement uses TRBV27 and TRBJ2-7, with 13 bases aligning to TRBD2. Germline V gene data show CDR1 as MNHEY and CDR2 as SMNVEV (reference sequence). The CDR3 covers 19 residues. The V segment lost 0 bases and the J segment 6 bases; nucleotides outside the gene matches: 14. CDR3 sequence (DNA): TGTGCCAGCAGTTTATCGCCCCCCTTAACTAGCGGGAGGGTTCGCGAGCAGTACTTC. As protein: CASSLSPPLTSGRVREQYF.

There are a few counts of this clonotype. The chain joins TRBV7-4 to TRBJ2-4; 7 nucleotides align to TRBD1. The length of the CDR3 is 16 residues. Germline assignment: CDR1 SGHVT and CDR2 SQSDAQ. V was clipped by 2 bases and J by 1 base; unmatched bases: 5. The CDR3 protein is CASSLTDRAAKNIQYF. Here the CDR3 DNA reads TGTGCCAGCAGCTTAACTGACAGGGCGGCCAAAAACATTCAGTACTTC.

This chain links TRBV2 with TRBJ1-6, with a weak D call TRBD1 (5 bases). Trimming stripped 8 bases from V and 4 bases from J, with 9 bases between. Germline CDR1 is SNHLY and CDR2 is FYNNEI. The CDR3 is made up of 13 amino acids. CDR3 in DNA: TGTGCCAGCGCCGACAGATATAATTCACCCCTCCACTTT. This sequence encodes CASADRYNSPLHF.

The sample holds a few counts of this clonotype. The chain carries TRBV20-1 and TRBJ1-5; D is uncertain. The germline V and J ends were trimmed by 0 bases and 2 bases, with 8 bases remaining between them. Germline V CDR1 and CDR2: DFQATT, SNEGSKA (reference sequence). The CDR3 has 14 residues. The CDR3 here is CSARDRGGNQPQHF. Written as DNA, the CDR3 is TGCAGTGCTAGAGATCGCGGGGGCAATCAGCCCCAGCATTTT.

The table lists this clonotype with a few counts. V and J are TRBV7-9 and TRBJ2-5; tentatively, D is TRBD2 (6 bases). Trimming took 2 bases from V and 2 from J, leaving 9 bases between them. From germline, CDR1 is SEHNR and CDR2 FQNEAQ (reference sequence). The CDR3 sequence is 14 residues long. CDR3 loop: CASSLSAGQETQYF. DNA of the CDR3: TGTGCCAGCAGCTTATCCGCGGGGCAAGAGACCCAGTACTTC.

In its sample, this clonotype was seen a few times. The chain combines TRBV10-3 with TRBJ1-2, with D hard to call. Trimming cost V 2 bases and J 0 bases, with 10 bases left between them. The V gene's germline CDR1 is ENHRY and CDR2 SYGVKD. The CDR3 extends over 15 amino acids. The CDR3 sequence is CAISEAEGANYGYTF. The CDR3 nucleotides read TGTGCCATCAGTGAGGCGGAGGGAGCTAACTATGGCTACACCTTC.

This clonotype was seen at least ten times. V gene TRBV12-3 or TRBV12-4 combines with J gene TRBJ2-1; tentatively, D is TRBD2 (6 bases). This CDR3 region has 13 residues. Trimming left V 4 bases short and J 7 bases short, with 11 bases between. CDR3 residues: CASSSGRGNEQFF. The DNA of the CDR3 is TGTGCCAGCAGTTCCGGACGGGGGAATGAGCAGTTCTTC.

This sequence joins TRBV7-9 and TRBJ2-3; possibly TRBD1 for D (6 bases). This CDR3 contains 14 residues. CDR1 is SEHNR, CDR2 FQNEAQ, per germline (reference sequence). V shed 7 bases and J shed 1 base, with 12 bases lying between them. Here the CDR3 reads CASMLGARTDTQYF. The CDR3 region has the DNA TGTGCCAGCATGTTGGGGGCCCGCACAGATACGCAGTATTTT.

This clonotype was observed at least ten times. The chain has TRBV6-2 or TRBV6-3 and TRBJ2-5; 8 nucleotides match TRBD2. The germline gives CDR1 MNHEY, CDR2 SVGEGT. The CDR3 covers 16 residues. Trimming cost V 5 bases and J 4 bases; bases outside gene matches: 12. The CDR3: CASSVILTSERETQYF. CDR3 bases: TGTGCCAGCAGTGTCATACTGACTAGCGAGAGAGAGACCCAGTACTTC.

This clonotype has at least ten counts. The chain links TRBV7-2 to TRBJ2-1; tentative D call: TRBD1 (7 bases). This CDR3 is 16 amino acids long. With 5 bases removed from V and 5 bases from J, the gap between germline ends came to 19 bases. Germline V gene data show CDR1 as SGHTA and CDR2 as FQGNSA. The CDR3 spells CASSPKEGAPNNEQFF. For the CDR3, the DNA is TGTGCCAGCAGCCCCAAGGAGGGGGCTCCTAACAATGAGCAGTTCTTC.

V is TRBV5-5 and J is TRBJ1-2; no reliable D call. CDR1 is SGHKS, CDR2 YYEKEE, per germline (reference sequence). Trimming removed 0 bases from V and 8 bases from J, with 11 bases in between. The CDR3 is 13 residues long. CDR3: CASSLASEDGYTF. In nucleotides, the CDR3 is TGTGCCAGCAGCTTGGCATCAGAAGACGGCTACACCTTC.

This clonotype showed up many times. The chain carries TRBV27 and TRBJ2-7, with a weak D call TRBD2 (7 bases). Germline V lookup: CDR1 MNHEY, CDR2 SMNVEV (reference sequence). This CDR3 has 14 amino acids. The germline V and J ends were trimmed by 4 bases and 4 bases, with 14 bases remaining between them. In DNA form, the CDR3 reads TGTGCCAGCAGTTCCGGGGGGCCCCCATACGAGCAGTACTTC. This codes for CASSSGGPPYEQYF.

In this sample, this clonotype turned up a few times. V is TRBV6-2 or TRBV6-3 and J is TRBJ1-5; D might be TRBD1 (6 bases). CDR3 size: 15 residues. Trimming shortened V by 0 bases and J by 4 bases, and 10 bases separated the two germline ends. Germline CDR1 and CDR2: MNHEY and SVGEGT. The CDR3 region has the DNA TGTGCCAGCAGTTACTCTGGGACACAAAATCAGCCCCAGCATTTT. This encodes CASSYSGTQNQPQHF.